This TCR beta chain was retrieved from a study of T-cell reconstitution after alpha-beta-depleted transplantation in children. Study-wide results and limits: T-cell numbers and diversity, one year after transplant, stemmed largely from T cells that were newly produced. Several hundred expanded graft clones reportedly gave rise to the alpha-beta T cells present about two months after transplant.

The CDR3 length is 15 residues. Deletions cut 4 bases from V and 4 bases from J, with 15 bases between. CDR1 SGDLS and CDR2 YYNGEE come from the germline V gene. A remark on this clonotype: Antigen unknown.

Unique molecular identifiers were incorporated into the prepared TCRbeta library. TCRdb used MiXCR to reprocess the PCR reads, holding one entry per CDR3 protein. The sample lists approximately 800,000 distinct CDR3 sequences, about 16% occurring once. This chain uses TRBV9 with TRBJ2-1, with unresolved D. The source of this sequence is a male patient between 5 and 17 years old who had a stem cell transplant for acute lymphoblastic leukemia, so the T cells may come from the graft donor. This specimen was PBMCs, mostly from graft donor cells, taken 360 days after TCRalphabeta/CD19-depleted stem cell transplant. The CDR3 region is CASSSSVGLYNEQFF. The CDR3 nucleotides read TGTGCCAGCAGCTCCTCAGTTGGCCTTTACAATGAGCAGTTCTTC.